This TCR beta chain was sequenced in a study of CD8 T cells in Susac syndrome. Random hexamers were used to reverse transcribe an amount of about 0.45 to 1 ug RNA. From the immunoSEQ multiplex PCR reads, TCRdb called clonotypes with MiXCR, one entry per CDR3 protein. This table has roughly 150,000 distinct CDR3 sequences, approximately 94% appearing once. Germline CDR1 reads SGHNT; CDR2 reads YYREEE (reference sequence). CDR3 length: 16 residues. V lost 3 bases, J lost 9 bases, and 10 bases stayed unmatched. TCR beta was sequenced from blood CD8+ and CD4+ T cells. Sequencing was carried out using CD4+ T cells from PBMCs. V gene TRBV5-4 combines with J gene TRBJ2-4, with 12 bases identical to TRBD2. The TCR sequence derives from a human donor with multiple sclerosis. The CDR3 DNA is TGTGCCAGCAGCTCGACTAGCGGGGGAATCGGGACCATTCAGTACTTC. Translated: CASSSTSGGIGTIQYF.